This TCR beta chain was sequenced in a study of cytomegalovirus exposure and HLA in healthy donors. Clones were read by immunoSEQ multiplex PCR, and TCRdb kept only the in-frame ones, dropping some. The sample includes some 180,000 clones, about 81% of them seen just once. The CDR3 has 15 residues. In germline, CDR1 is GTSNPN, CDR2 SVGIG (reference sequence). The trim removed 1 base at V and 0 bases at J, leaving 5 bases unmatched. The sample consisted of PBMCs. The V call is TRBV30, the J call TRBJ1-2; 7 bases are shared with TRBD1. This TCR was recovered from a woman aged 30 to 39 in good health and CMV-seronegative. The CDR3 protein is CAWSGNRGTNYGYTF. CDR3 nucleotide sequence: TGTGCCTGGAGTGGCAACAGGGGAACTAACTATGGCTACACCTTC.